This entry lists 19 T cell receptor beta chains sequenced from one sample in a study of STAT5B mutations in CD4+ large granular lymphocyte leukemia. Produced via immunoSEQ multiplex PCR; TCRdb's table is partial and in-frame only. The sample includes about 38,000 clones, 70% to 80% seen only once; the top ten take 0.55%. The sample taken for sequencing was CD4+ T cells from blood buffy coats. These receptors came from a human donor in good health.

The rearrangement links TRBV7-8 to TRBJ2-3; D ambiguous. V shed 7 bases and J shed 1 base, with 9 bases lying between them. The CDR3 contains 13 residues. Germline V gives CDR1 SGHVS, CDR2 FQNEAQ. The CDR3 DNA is TGTGCCAGCAAGAACAGAGGCACAGATACGCAGTATTTT. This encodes CASKNRGTDTQYF.

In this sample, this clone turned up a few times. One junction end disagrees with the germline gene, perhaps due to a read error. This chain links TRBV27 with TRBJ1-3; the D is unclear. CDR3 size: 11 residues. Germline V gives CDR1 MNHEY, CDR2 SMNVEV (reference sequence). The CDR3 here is CASSSSKGFGF. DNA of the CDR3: TGTGCCAGCAGTTCCTCTAAGGGTTTCGGGTTT.

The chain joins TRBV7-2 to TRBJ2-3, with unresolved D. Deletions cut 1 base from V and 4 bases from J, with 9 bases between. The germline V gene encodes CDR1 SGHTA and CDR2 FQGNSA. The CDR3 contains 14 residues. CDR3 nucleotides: TGTGCCAGCAGCTTAGATTCTCCCCCAGATACGCAGTATTTT. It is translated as CASSLDSPPDTQYF. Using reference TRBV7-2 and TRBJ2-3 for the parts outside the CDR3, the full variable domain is GAGVSQSPSNKVTEKGKDVELRCDPISGHTALYWYRQSLGQGLEFLIYFQGNSAPDKSGLPSDRFSAERTGGSVSTLTIQRTQQEDSAVYLCASSLDSPPDTQYFGPGTRLTVL.

The chain's CDR3 is CASSLGGRSAEAFF. DNA of the CDR3: TGTGCCAGCAGTTTGGGGGGTAGGTCTGCTGAAGCTTTCTTT. The chain combines TRBV27 with TRBJ1-1; tentatively, D is TRBD1 (5 bases). The CDR3 length is 14 residues. Deletions cut 3 bases from V and 6 bases from J, with 14 bases between. In germline, CDR1 is MNHEY, CDR2 SMNVEV (reference sequence).

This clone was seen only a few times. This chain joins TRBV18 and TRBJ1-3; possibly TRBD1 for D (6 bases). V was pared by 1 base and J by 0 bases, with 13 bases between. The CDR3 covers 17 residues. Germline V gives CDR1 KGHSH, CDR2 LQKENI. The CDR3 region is CASSPLDRLSSGNTIYF. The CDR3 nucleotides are TGTGCCAGCTCACCACTGGACAGACTAAGCTCTGGAAACACCATATATTTT.

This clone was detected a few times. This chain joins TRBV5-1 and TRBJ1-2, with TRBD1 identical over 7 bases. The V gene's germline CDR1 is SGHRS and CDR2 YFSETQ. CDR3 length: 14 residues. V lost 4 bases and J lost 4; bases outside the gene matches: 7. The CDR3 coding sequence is TGCGCCAGCAGCCCACTTGACAGGGCCTATGGCTACACCTTC. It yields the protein CASSPLDRAYGYTF.

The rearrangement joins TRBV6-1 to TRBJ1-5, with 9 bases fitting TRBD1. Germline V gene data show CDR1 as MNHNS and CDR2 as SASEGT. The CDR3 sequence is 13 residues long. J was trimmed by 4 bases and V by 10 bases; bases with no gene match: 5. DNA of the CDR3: TGTGCCACCAGACAGGGGGATAATCAGCCCCAGCATTTT. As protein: CATRQGDNQPQHF.

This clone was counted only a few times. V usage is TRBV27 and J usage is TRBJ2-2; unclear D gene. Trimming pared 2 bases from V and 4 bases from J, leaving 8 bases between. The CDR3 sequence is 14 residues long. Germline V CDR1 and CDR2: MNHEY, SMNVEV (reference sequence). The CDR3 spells CASSLGVRTGELFF. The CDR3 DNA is TGTGCCAGCAGTTTAGGCGTGCGCACCGGGGAGCTGTTTTTT.

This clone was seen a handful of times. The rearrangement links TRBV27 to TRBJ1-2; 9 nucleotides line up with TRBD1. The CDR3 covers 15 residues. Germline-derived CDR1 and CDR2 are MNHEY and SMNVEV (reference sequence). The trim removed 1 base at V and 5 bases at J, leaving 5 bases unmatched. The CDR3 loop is CASSLLPGTGYGYTF. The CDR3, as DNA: TGTGCCAGCAGTTTATTACCCGGGACAGGGTATGGCTACACCTTC.

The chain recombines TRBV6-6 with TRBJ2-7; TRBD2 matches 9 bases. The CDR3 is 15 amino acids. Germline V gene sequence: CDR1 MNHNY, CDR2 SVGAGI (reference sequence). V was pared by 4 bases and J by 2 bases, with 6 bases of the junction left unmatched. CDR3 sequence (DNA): TGTGCCAGCAGTTTTCAGCGGGGGGTAACCTACGAGCAGTACTTC. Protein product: CASSFQRGVTYEQYF.

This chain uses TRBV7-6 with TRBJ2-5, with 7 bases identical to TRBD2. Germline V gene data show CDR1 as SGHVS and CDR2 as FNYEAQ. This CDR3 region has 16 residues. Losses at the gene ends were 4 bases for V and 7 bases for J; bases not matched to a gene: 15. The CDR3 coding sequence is TGTGCCAGCAGCTCCGAAGTGACTAGCTCCGCGGGGACCCAGTACTTC. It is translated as CASSSEVTSSAGTQYF.

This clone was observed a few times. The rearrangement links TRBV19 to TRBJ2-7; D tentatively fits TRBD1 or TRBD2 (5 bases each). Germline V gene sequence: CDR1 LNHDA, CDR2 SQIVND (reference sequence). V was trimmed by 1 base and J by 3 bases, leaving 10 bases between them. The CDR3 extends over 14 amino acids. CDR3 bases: TGTGCCAGTAGTATAGGGGACGGAGTCTACGAGCAGTACTTC. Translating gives CASSIGDGVYEQYF.

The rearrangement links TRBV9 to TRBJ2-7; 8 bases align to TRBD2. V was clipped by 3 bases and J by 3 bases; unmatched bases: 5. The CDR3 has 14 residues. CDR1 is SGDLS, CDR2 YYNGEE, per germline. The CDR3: CASSAGLAGYEQYF. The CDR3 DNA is TGTGCCAGCAGCGCAGGACTAGCAGGCTACGAGCAGTACTTC.

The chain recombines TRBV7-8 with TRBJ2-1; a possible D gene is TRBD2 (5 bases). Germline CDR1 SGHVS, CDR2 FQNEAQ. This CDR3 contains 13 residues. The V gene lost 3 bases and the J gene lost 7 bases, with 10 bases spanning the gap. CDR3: CASSFGVFNEQFF. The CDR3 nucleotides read TGTGCCAGCAGCTTCGGGGTTTTTAATGAGCAGTTCTTC.

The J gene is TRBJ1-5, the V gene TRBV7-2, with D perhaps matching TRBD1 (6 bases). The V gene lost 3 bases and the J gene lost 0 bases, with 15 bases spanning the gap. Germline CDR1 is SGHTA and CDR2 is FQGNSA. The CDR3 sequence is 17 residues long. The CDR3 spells CASSFTGTRDSNQPQHF. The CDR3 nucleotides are TGTGCCAGCAGCTTCACCGGGACACGAGATAGCAATCAGCCCCAGCATTTT.

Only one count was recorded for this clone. CDR3 amino acids: CASSLSGGPTGTEAFF. CDR3 DNA sequence: TGTGCCAGCAGCTTAAGCGGGGGACCAACTGGGACTGAAGCTTTCTTT. V gene TRBV7-9 combines with J gene TRBJ1-1, with D possibly TRBD1 on 5 matching bases. This CDR3 has 16 amino acids. Trimming removed 2 bases from V and 5 bases from J, with 18 bases in between. The V gene's germline CDR1 is SEHNR and CDR2 FQNEAQ (reference sequence). The full variable domain, its missing parts supplied by reference TRBV7-9 and TRBJ1-1, is DTGVSQNPRHKITKRGQNVTFRCDPISEHNRLYWYRQTLGQGPEFLTYFQNEAQLEKSRLLSDRFSAERPKGSFSTLEIQRTEQGDSAMYLCASSLSGGPTGTEAFFGQGTRLTVV.

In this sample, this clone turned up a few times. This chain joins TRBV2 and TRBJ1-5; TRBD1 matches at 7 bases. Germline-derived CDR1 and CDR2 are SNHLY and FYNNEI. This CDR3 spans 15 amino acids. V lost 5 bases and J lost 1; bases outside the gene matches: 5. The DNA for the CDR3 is TGTGCCAGCAGTTACAGGGGTAGAAGCAATCAGCCCCAGCATTTT. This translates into CASSYRGRSNQPQHF.

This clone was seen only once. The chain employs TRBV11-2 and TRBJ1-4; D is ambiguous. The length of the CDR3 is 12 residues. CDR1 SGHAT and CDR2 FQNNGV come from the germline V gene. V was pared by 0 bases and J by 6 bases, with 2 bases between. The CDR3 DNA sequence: TGTGCCAGCAGCTTAGATGATGAAAAACTGTTTTTT. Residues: CASSLDDEKLFF.

CDR3 in amino acids: CASSFRVAGEADTQYF. For the CDR3, the DNA is TGTGCCAGCAGCTTCCGGGTGGCGGGAGAGGCAGATACGCAGTATTTT. The chain employs TRBV7-9 and TRBJ2-3, with 7 bases identical to TRBD2. CDR1 and CDR2 (germline): SEHNR, FQNEAQ (reference sequence). V dropped 3 bases and J dropped 4; count of bases not matched to a gene: 10. The CDR3 runs to 16 residues.